The clone carrying this T cell receptor (beta chain) was seen many times. Antigen: not known. The record originates from a study of prognosis after radiotherapy for stage I lung cancer. Study summary: Ages of the 13 men and about 6 women ranged roughly 53 to 90 years, median about 70. About seven patients had tumors that were squamous cell carcinoma, and approximately eleven had adenocarcinoma.

Investigators drew around 6 milliliters of peripheral blood at each of two time points. This CDR3 contains 11 residues. The V end lost 4 bases, the J end lost 8 bases, and 11 bases lay between the germline ends. In germline, CDR1 is GTSNPN, CDR2 SVGIG (reference sequence). Two-round multiplex PCR, the amplification method, yielded TCR beta CDR3 from genomic DNA. It was primers specific to each TRBV and TRBJ gene that first-round PCR used. TCRdb reprocessed the multiplex PCR reads via MiXCR and lists one record per CDR3 protein. The sample lists more than 15,000 distinct CDR3 sequences, around a third seen once, with nearly 25% in the top ten. Points from the study as a whole: Whether the expanded TCR clones were tumor-specific was not determined.

The specimen was PBMCs, collected before or after stereotactic body radiation therapy (not recorded which). The TCR sequence derives from a donor aged 50 or older with non-small cell lung cancer. This rearrangement joins TRBV30 to TRBJ1-1; no reliable D call. The CDR3 DNA reads TGTGCCTGGACGCGGGGTGGGGAAGCTTTCTTT. Its translation is CAWTRGGEAFF.